This T cell receptor beta chain was found in a study of blood T cell repertoires in COVID-19. Study-wide context: The cDNA or gDNA used as material had been derived from T cells, B-cell-depleted T cells, or PBMCs.

Original data processing: Reference gene primer amplification gave estimated nucleated cell counts. Assay used: immunoSEQ multiplex PCR; TCRdb lists only in-frame clones, some missing. V and J calls plus clone size are reproduced from that table; the DNA served to infer D and trimming. This repertoire shows approximately 30,000 clones, less than 90% found once; its top ten account for roughly 24%. The CDR3 spans 14 residues. Germline V gene lookup returns CDR1 MNHEY and CDR2 SVGEGT. Trimming stripped 6 bases from V and 4 bases from J, with 14 bases between. Sample: peripheral blood. The TCR originated in a human donor in a cohort sampled during active COVID-19. J is TRBJ2-3 and V is TRBV6-2 or TRBV6-3; D is undetermined. The CDR3 spells CASSPQPGADTQYF. CDR3 in DNA: TGTGCCAGCAGCCCTCAACCGGGTGCAGATACGCAGTATTTT.